Below are 28 T cell receptor beta chains sequenced from a single sample in a study of blood T cells in healthy people across ages. Next came a second PCR, run for about 6 to 12 cycles, which used a sample-barcoded 5' primer along with a J-beta primer mix. Each CDR3 protein is one row after TCRdb ran MiXCR on the 5' RACE reads. The sample has 1.5 million to 2 million distinct CDR3 sequences, 49% seen once. Sequenced: blood. The receptors shown here come from a woman aged 40 to 55 in good health.

There are a few counts of this clonotype. The rearrangement joins TRBV4-2 to TRBJ2-3; a weak D match, TRBD2 (5 bases). This CDR3 spans 16 amino acids. Per the germline V gene, CDR1 is LGHNA and CDR2 is YNFKEQ. V dropped 0 bases and J dropped 0 bases, with 10 bases sitting between them. The chain's CDR3 is CASSQDGRPSTDTQYF. As DNA, the CDR3 is TGTGCCAGCAGCCAAGATGGGAGACCAAGCACAGATACGCAGTATTTT.

The chain recombines TRBV7-9 with TRBJ2-3; D call uncertain. The CDR3 consists of 14 residues. V lost 4 bases to trimming and J lost 0 bases, with 8 bases between them. CDR1 is SEHNR, CDR2 FQNEAQ, per germline (reference sequence). CDR3 sequence reads: CASSSVRSTDTQYF. As DNA, the CDR3 is TGTGCCAGCAGCTCCGTTAGAAGCACAGATACGCAGTATTTT.

V is TRBV25-1 and J is TRBJ2-3; TRBD2 is a possible D gene (5 bases). Looked up from germline, CDR1 is MGHDK and CDR2 is SYGVNS. V gave up 8 bases and J gave up 1 base, with 22 bases separating them. CDR3 size: 17 residues. Written as DNA, the CDR3 is TGTGCCAGCGACGTTACCCTTGGAGGAACATGCACAGATACGCAGTATTTT. The encoded protein is CASDVTLGGTCTDTQYF.

The rearrangement links TRBV4-1 to TRBJ1-4; D unclear. V was cut by 3 bases and J by 7 bases, with 15 bases left in between. Germline CDR1 reads MGHRA; CDR2 reads YSYEKL. The CDR3 totals 15 residues. The CDR3 DNA is TGCGCCAGCAGCCAGGATGGGGTGAACAGTGAAAAACTGTTTTTT. This gives the protein CASSQDGVNSEKLFF.

This clonotype was seen a few times. The V and J genes are TRBV6-5 and TRBJ1-4, with D possibly being TRBD1 (5 bases). Per germline, CDR1 MNHEY and CDR2 SVGAGI. The CDR3 consists of 17 residues. V was pared by 4 bases and J by 0 bases, with 15 bases between. The CDR3 reads CASSSPGRGATNEKLFF. Written as DNA, the CDR3 is TGTGCCAGCAGTTCGCCAGGGAGGGGTGCAACTAATGAAAAACTGTTTTTT.

This clonotype has only one observation. A much bigger clone sits one base away, suggesting this may be a read error. CDR3 amino acids: CASNQDQGLLQYF. In nucleotides, the CDR3 is TGCGCCAGCAACCAAGATCAGGGTTTACTGCAGTACTTC. V gene TRBV4-1 combines with J gene TRBJ2-7, with a possible D match to TRBD1 (5 bases). The CDR3 sequence is 13 residues long. Germline-derived CDR1 and CDR2 are MGHRA and YSYEKL.

This clonotype was detected a few times. The chain recombines TRBV20-1 with TRBJ2-5, with D perhaps TRBD1 (5 bases). The CDR3 loop spans 14 amino acids. CDR1 is DFQATT, CDR2 SNEGSKA, per germline (reference sequence). V was shortened by 4 bases and J by 3 bases, with 15 bases between the two germline ends. The DNA of the CDR3 is TGCAGTGCTATGGTCGCAGGGTCGAAAGAGACCCAGTACTTC. Its protein is CSAMVAGSKETQYF.

Regarding this clonotype: At one of its ends the junction is not consistent with the germline gene, which may arise from a read error. The chain is built from TRBV27 and TRBJ2-3; D gene unclear. In germline, CDR1 is MNHEY, CDR2 SMNVEV (reference sequence). This CDR3 is built from 14 residues. The CDR3 loop reads CVSSLTRAADTQYF. CDR3 in DNA: TGTGTCAGCAGTTTGACCCGGGCTGCAGATACGCAGTATTTT.

The chain has TRBV7-8 and TRBJ1-4, with 8 positions matching TRBD1. The CDR3 covers 15 residues. CDR1 and CDR2 from the germline V gene are SGHVS and FQNEAQ. Trimming at V came to 7 bases and at J to 0 bases, leaving 4 bases not matched to a gene. Here the CDR3 DNA reads TGTGCCAGCACCATGACAGGGGCAACTAATGAAAAACTGTTTTTT. It translates to CASTMTGATNEKLFF. Complete variable domain (other parts from reference TRBV7-8 and TRBJ1-4): GAGVSQSPRYKVAKRGQDVALRCDPISGHVSLFWYQQALGQGPEFLTYFQNEAQLDKSGLPSDRFFAERPEGSVSTLKIQRTQQEDSAVYLCASTMTGATNEKLFFGSGTQLSVL.

This chain connects TRBV20-1 to TRBJ2-1, with 9 bases matching TRBD2. V trimming: 3 bases; J trimming: 7 bases; junction bases outside the gene matches: 7. Per the germline V gene, CDR1 is DFQATT and CDR2 is SNEGSKA (reference sequence). The length of the CDR3 is 14 residues. The CDR3 sequence is CSASLAGSSNEQFF. The CDR3 DNA reads as TGCAGTGCTAGTCTAGCGGGGAGTTCTAATGAGCAGTTCTTC.

This chain uses TRBV5-1 with TRBJ2-1, with 11 bases lining up with TRBD2. This CDR3 region has 16 residues. Trimming cost V 2 bases and J 5 bases; bases outside gene matches: 6. Germline V lookup: CDR1 SGHRS, CDR2 YFSETQ. CDR3 nucleotide sequence: TGCGCCAGCAGCTTACCCGGGACTAGCGGCCACAATGAGCAGTTCTTC. Residues: CASSLPGTSGHNEQFF.

The chain recombines TRBV20-1 with TRBJ2-1, with 9 positions matching TRBD2. Per the germline V gene, CDR1 is DFQATT and CDR2 is SNEGSKA (reference sequence). J gave up 0 bases and V 0 bases, and 9 bases lay outside the gene matches. The CDR3 runs 18 residues. CDR3 in amino acids: CSARDRLAGSGSYNEQFF. In nucleotides, the CDR3 is TGCAGTGCTAGAGATAGGCTAGCGGGGAGCGGCTCCTACAATGAGCAGTTCTTC.

The chain combines TRBV7-2 with TRBJ2-5; D not certain. CDR1 and CDR2 from the germline V gene are SGHTA and FQGNSA. V lost 1 base and J lost 5, with 11 bases in between. The CDR3 runs 14 residues. In DNA form, the CDR3 reads TGTGCCAGCAGCTTAGGTTCCTCGCGGGAGACCCAGTACTTC. It specifies CASSLGSSRETQYF.

The table lists this clonotype with a few counts. The V and J genes are TRBV25-1 and TRBJ1-1; possibly TRBD1 for D (5 bases). V dropped 5 bases and J dropped 7 bases, with 11 bases sitting between them. The germline V gene has CDR1 MGHDK and CDR2 SYGVNS. The CDR3 extends over 12 amino acids. CDR3 sequence (DNA): TGTGCCAGCAGTCGGCAGGGTCATGAAGCTTTCTTT. This encodes CASSRQGHEAFF.

The CDR3 nucleotides are TGTGCCACCAGTGATCTTTATGGAGATACGCAGTATTTT. It translates to CATSDLYGDTQYF. The rearrangement joins TRBV24-1 to TRBJ2-3; D is ambiguous. V lost 3 bases and J lost 5, with 8 bases in between. The V gene's germline CDR1 is KGHDR and CDR2 SFDVKD. CDR3 length equals 13 residues.

This chain links TRBV29-1 with TRBJ1-1; D perhaps matches TRBD1 (6 bases). The V end lost 6 bases, the J end lost 0 bases, and 17 bases lay between the germline ends. Germline V gives CDR1 SQVTM, CDR2 ANQGSEA. There are 15 residues in the CDR3. The CDR3 sequence: CSVFPRRGMNTEAFF. CDR3 DNA sequence: TGCAGCGTCTTCCCTAGAAGGGGGATGAACACTGAAGCTTTCTTT.

This clonotype was counted ten times or more. The chain joins TRBV6-5 to TRBJ2-5; D is possibly TRBD1 (6 bases). The V gene's germline CDR1 is MNHEY and CDR2 SVGAGI. The length of the CDR3 is 15 residues. V was pared by 6 bases and J by 2 bases, with 16 bases between. The CDR3 is CASSLRRDTQETQYF. The CDR3 nucleotides are TGTGCCAGCAGCCTCCGCCGGGACACACAAGAGACCCAGTACTTC.

The rearrangement uses TRBV28 and TRBJ1-5, with D perhaps matching TRBD1 (5 bases). V lost 2 bases to trimming and J lost 4 bases, with 15 bases between them. The germline CDR1 and CDR2 sequences are MDHEN and SYDVKM. This CDR3 is 16 amino acids long. As DNA, the CDR3 is TGTGCCAGCAGTTTAGACCGGGGCGGGTATAATCAGCCCCAGCATTTT. Protein sequence: CASSLDRGGYNQPQHF.

This clonotype appeared a few times. The chain combines TRBV4-1 with TRBJ2-4; D remains ambiguous. Trimming stripped 4 bases from V and 6 bases from J, with 16 bases between. The V gene's germline CDR1 is MGHRA and CDR2 YSYEKL. The CDR3 has 15 residues. Here the CDR3 DNA reads TGCGCCAGCAGCCCGAGTTCGGCTCAGCGAAACATTCAGTACTTC. Translated: CASSPSSAQRNIQYF.

This chain uses TRBV28 with TRBJ2-3; perhaps TRBD2 as D (7 bases). There are 16 residues in the CDR3. V lost 6 bases, J lost 4 bases, and 20 bases lay in between. Germline CDR1 and CDR2: MDHEN and SYDVKM. CDR3 in DNA: TGTGCCAGCAGGGGACCCGCCCAGGGGAGGGCAGATACGCAGTATTTT. Translating it yields CASRGPAQGRADTQYF.

This clonotype was seen many times. This chain connects TRBV12-3 or TRBV12-4 to TRBJ2-3; 10 nucleotides align to TRBD1. This CDR3 comprises 16 residues. V lost 9 bases and J lost 4; bases outside the gene matches: 13. The CDR3 DNA follows: TGTGCCAGTGCCCCGGCGGAGGGACAGGGGCCAGATACGCAGTATTTT. Translated: CASAPAEGQGPDTQYF.

The chain has TRBV20-1 and TRBJ1-1; D may be TRBD1 (5 bases). V shed 6 bases and J shed 5 bases, with 13 bases lying between them. CDR1 is DFQATT and CDR2 is SNEGSKA in the germline V gene (reference sequence). The CDR3 runs 12 residues. CDR3 DNA: TGCAGTGCCAAGGGGCGGGATACTGAAGCTTTCTTT. It codes for CSAKGRDTEAFF.

This clonotype has just a few counts. This chain links TRBV2 with TRBJ2-1; 7 bases fit TRBD1. The CDR3 consists of 14 residues. Trimming took 6 bases from V and 6 from J; bases not matched to a gene: 8. From germline, CDR1 is SNHLY and CDR2 FYNNEI. The CDR3 sequence is CASSLTGMGNEQFF. The CDR3 DNA reads as TGTGCCAGCAGCTTGACAGGGATGGGCAATGAGCAGTTCTTC.

The chain employs TRBV7-2 and TRBJ2-5, with D perhaps TRBD2 (6 bases). Germline lookup yields CDR1 SGHTA and CDR2 FQGNSA. V was trimmed by 8 bases and J by 0 bases, leaving 10 bases between them. The CDR3 is 13 residues long. The CDR3 sequence: CASHPGDQETQYF. In DNA form, the CDR3 reads TGTGCCAGCCACCCGGGGGACCAAGAGACCCAGTACTTC.

There are a few counts of this clonotype. The V and J genes are TRBV28 and TRBJ1-6; D uncertain. The V gene lost 6 bases and the J gene lost 5 bases, with 11 bases spanning the gap. Per the germline V gene, CDR1 is MDHEN and CDR2 is SYDVKM. This CDR3 has 14 residues. CDR3 sequence reads: CASRTPENNSPLHF. Written as DNA, the CDR3 is TGTGCCAGCAGGACCCCAGAGAATAATTCACCCCTCCACTTT.

V usage is TRBV18 and J usage is TRBJ2-5, with D possibly TRBD2 on 5 matching bases. Germline V gene data show CDR1 as KGHSH and CDR2 as LQKENI. V lost 1 base, J lost 11 bases, and 14 bases lay in between. The CDR3 consists of 13 residues. The CDR3 region has the DNA TGTGCCAGCTCACCACTTCCCCTAGCTGAGCAGTACTTC. Amino acid sequence: CASSPLPLAEQYF. The whole variable domain, filled in from reference TRBV18 and TRBJ2-5, reads NAGVMQNPRHLVRRRGQEARLRCSPMKGHSHVYWYRQLPEEGLKFMVYLQKENIIDESGMPKERFSAEFPKEGPSILRIQQVVRGDSAAYFCASSPLPLAEQYFGPGTRLLVL.

This clonotype was seen a few times. DNA for the CDR3: TGTGCCAGCAGTATAAGACAGACTAAAGCCCAAGAGACCCAGTACTTC. Amino acid sequence: CASSIRQTKAQETQYF. The chain uses TRBV12-3 or TRBV12-4 and TRBJ2-5, with D perhaps matching TRBD1 or TRBD2 (5 bases each). The V and J ends lost 5 bases and 1 base respectively, with 17 bases between them. This CDR3 contains 16 residues.

The chain combines TRBV6-5 with TRBJ2-3; perhaps TRBD2 as D (7 bases). V gave up 2 bases and J gave up 0 bases, with 15 bases separating them. This CDR3 is 17 amino acids long. Germline V gene lookup returns CDR1 MNHEY and CDR2 SVGAGI. CDR3 nucleotides: TGTGCCAGCAGTTACAGGGGTAGGGGGGGAAGCACAGATACGCAGTATTTT. Its translation: CASSYRGRGGSTDTQYF.